This is a list of T cell receptor beta chains from one sample in a study of T cell responses to AZD1222 COVID-19 vaccine. The method was immunoSEQ multiplex PCR; TCRdb's version includes in-frame clones alone and lacks a portion of them. The repertoire has about 35,000 clones, less than 90% of them found once; the top ten carry approximately 6.6%. Specimen: peripheral blood, collected on day 0 of AZD1222 vaccination. Receptors originate from an adult in good health. The conserved cysteine and the conserved F or W are not part of the CDR3 here. Not every row has a clone size; where given, it reads once, few, many or a size class.

TRBJ2-6	TRBV4-1	.	ASSQDKGQGSSGANVLT
TRBJ1-6	TRBV5-4	.	ASSSGAPGTDNSPLH
TRBJ2-1	TRBV24-1	.	ATSDLQGPRGQF
TRBJ2-5	TRBV6-5	.	ASSGSGNRRETQY
TRBJ1-2	TRBV4-1	.	ASSPEGSSYGYT
TRBJ1-1	TRBV7-8	.	ASSLFGKANTEAF
TRBJ1-1	TRBV7-9	few	ASSLVVGGTEAF
TRBJ1-6	TRBV5-6	.	ASSHRGSSYNSPLH
TRBJ2-2	TRBV13	once	ASSLLRSGRSGELF
TRBJ1-2	TRBV29-1	once	SVRQGANGYT
TRBJ2-2	TRBV18	.	ASSTDTGELF
TRBJ2-7	TRBV6-5	.	ASRRQGVNEQY
TRBJ2-3	TRBV28	.	ASSLGGDRQY
TRBJ1-2	TRBV6-6	.	ASSPGTGFYGYT
TRBJ2-5	TRBV11-2	.	ASSLPAGGQETQY
TRBJ1-5	TRBV29-1	.	SVRDKANQPQH
TRBJ1-2	TRBV4-2	.	ASSPGQLYGYT
TRBJ1-5	TRBV6-4	.	ASSGGRGNQPQH
TRBJ2-5	TRBV12-5	.	ASGADSQETQY
TRBJ2-1	TRBV10-3	.	AISEGPQGRDEQF
TRBJ2-7	TRBV6-5	.	ASTSMGQGPHEQY
TRBJ1-2	TRBV24-1	.	ATSVDRNYGYT
TRBJ2-7	TRBV9	.	ASSPISGSGSSYEQY
TRBJ2-7	TRBV7-2	large	ASSLGAGVYEQY